A single sample gave rise to the 20 T cell receptor beta chains below, sequenced in a study of blood T cell repertoires in COVID-19. Profiling relied on immunoSEQ multiplex PCR, and the TCRdb table lists in-frame clones only, not all of them. The sample contains over 250,000 clones, roughly 80% of which appear only once. Specimen: PBMCs or T cells enriched from blood (not recorded which). The origin of the receptors is a man aged 35-49 years who had been exposed to COVID-19.

The rearrangement uses TRBV19 and TRBJ1-4; TRBD1 matches 8 bases. The V gene's germline CDR1 is LNHDA and CDR2 SQIVND (reference sequence). V trimming: 3 bases; J trimming: 6 bases; junction bases outside the gene matches: 6. CDR3 length: 15 amino acids. This CDR3 reads CASSIRQGRDEKLFF. In DNA form, the CDR3 reads TGTGCCAGTAGTATTAGACAGGGGAGGGATGAAAAACTGTTTTTT.

V is TRBV27 and J is TRBJ1-1; D call uncertain. Trimming took off 1 base at V and 4 bases at J, with 10 bases between the two ends. CDR3 length: 14 amino acids. Germline CDR1 reads MNHEY; CDR2 reads SMNVEV (reference sequence). The CDR3 protein is CASSLLSTSTEAFF. The CDR3 DNA reads TGTGCCAGCAGTTTATTGTCGACAAGCACTGAAGCTTTCTTT.

V is TRBV4-1 and J is TRBJ2-5; 9 bases match TRBD1. V was pared by 3 bases and J by 2 bases, with 10 bases of the junction left unmatched. Germline V CDR1 and CDR2: MGHRA, YSYEKL. There are 17 residues in the CDR3. Here the CDR3 DNA reads TGCGCCAGCAGCCATGCGGGACAGGGTATAGGGCAAGAGACCCAGTACTTC. This gives the protein CASSHAGQGIGQETQYF.

The rearrangement links TRBV18 to TRBJ2-7; 9 bases line up with TRBD1. Germline CDR1 reads KGHSH; CDR2 reads LQKENI. J gave up 6 bases and V 4 bases, and 19 bases lay outside the gene matches. CDR3 length equals 18 residues. The CDR3 DNA follows: TGTGCCAGCTCACTTAGGCTGATCTCCGGGACAGGGAGGCTCGAGCAGTACTTC. It encodes CASSLRLISGTGRLEQYF. The variable domain in full, completed from reference TRBV18 and TRBJ2-7, reads NAGVMQNPRHLVRRRGQEARLRCSPMKGHSHVYWYRQLPEEGLKFMVYLQKENIIDESGMPKERFSAEFPKEGPSILRIQQVVRGDSAAYFCASSLRLISGTGRLEQYFGPGTRLTVT.

The chain is built from TRBV12-3 or TRBV12-4 and TRBJ1-1, with a tentative D call TRBD1 (5 bases). The CDR3 sequence is 13 residues long. V lost 5 bases, J lost 6 bases, and 13 bases lay in between. In DNA, the CDR3 is TGTGCCAGCAGTCGCCTTCCGACAGCTGAAGCTTTCTTT. This codes for CASSRLPTAEAFF.

The chain joins TRBV28 to TRBJ2-7, with a weak D call TRBD1 (6 bases). Germline V gene lookup returns CDR1 MDHEN and CDR2 SYDVKM. V gave up 5 bases and J gave up 5 bases, with 10 bases separating them. This CDR3 has 12 residues. CDR3 nucleotides: TGTGCCAGCAGTCCAGGGGATCACGAGCAGTACTTC. This codes for CASSPGDHEQYF.

CDR3: CASSTGLYNEQFF. In DNA form, the CDR3 reads TGTGCCAGCAGTACGGGACTGTACAATGAGCAGTTCTTC. The V and J genes are TRBV27 and TRBJ2-1; tentative D call: TRBD2 (6 bases). This CDR3 contains 13 residues. Per the germline V gene, CDR1 is MNHEY and CDR2 is SMNVEV (reference sequence). V was shortened by 5 bases and J by 4 bases, with 9 bases between the two germline ends.

V usage is TRBV19 and J usage is TRBJ2-7; 7 positions agree with TRBD2. CDR3 size: 14 residues. V lost 1 base to trimming and J lost 6 bases; unmatched junction nucleotides: 6. CDR1 and CDR2 from the germline V gene are LNHDA and SQIVND (reference sequence). The CDR3 is CASSIGAGVPEQYF. CDR3 sequence (DNA): TGTGCCAGTAGTATAGGCGCGGGAGTCCCCGAGCAGTACTTC.

This clone has only a few counts. The chain has TRBV2 and TRBJ2-2, with D perhaps matching TRBD1 (6 bases). V gave up 8 bases and J gave up 1 base, with 14 bases separating them. Germline-derived CDR1 and CDR2 are SNHLY and FYNNEI. The CDR3 loop spans 15 amino acids. CDR3 sequence: CASHLTGMNTGELFF. CDR3 coding DNA: TGTGCCAGCCATCTCACAGGGATGAACACCGGGGAGCTGTTTTTT.

The chain employs TRBV7-9 and TRBJ1-1; a weak D match, TRBD1 (5 bases). This CDR3 is built from 14 residues. The ends were cut back, 5 bases at V and 2 bases at J, with 12 bases in the middle. Germline V gene sequence: CDR1 SEHNR, CDR2 FQNEAQ (reference sequence). CDR3 sequence reads: CASSTGRVNTEAFF. CDR3 nucleotides: TGTGCCAGCAGCACCGGCAGGGTCAACACTGAAGCTTTCTTT.

The CDR3 DNA follows: TGTGCCAGTTCCACTAGCGGGACCTCCTACAATGAGCAGTTCTTC. As protein: CASSTSGTSYNEQFF. This chain uses TRBV19 with TRBJ2-1, with 10 bases that match TRBD2. Germline V gene sequence: CDR1 LNHDA, CDR2 SQIVND (reference sequence). CDR3 length: 15 residues. J gave up 0 bases and V 8 bases, and 4 bases lay outside the gene matches.

The rearrangement joins TRBV3-1 (or the pseudogene TRBV3-2) to TRBJ2-5, with TRBD2 identical over 8 bases. Germline trimming cut 3 bases from V and 4 bases from J; bases unmatched to any gene: 4. Germline V gene lookup returns CDR1 LGHDT and CDR2 YNNKEL (reference sequence). CDR3 length equals 14 residues. CDR3 sequence (DNA): TGTGCCAGCAGCCAGGAGCGGGAGACAGAGACCCAGTACTTC. Translating it yields CASSQERETETQYF.

V and J are TRBV10-3 and TRBJ2-3; 7 bases line up with TRBD1. Germline CDR1 reads ENHRY; CDR2 reads SYGVKD. The CDR3 length is 19 residues. V was pared by 4 bases and J by 3 bases, with 19 bases of the junction left unmatched. The CDR3 DNA is TGTGCCATCAGTGCTCGGGGCCTCTCTGCCGGGACAGAAACAGATACGCAGTATTTT. Its translation: CAISARGLSAGTETDTQYF.

V is TRBV11-3 and J is TRBJ2-1; possibly TRBD1 for D (7 bases). Trimming took 10 bases from V and 3 from J, leaving 19 bases between them. The CDR3 is made up of 15 amino acids. Germline values: CDR1 SGHNT, CDR2 YENEEA. The CDR3 DNA sequence: TGTGCCATTACCAGGGGGGACAGAGGCTACAATGAGCAGTTCTTC. Protein sequence: CAITRGDRGYNEQFF.

V gene TRBV3-1 (or the pseudogene TRBV3-2) combines with J gene TRBJ2-5, with 8 nucleotides matching TRBD1. V trimming: 1 base; J trimming: 7 bases; junction bases outside the gene matches: 8. This CDR3 comprises 15 residues. The germline CDR1 and CDR2 sequences are LGHDT and YNNKEL (reference sequence). The DNA for the CDR3 is TGTGCCAGCAGCCAAGTTGACAGGGGTACGGGGACCCAGTACTTC. This gives the protein CASSQVDRGTGTQYF.

The CDR3 is CASSTRLSAGGYEQYF. The CDR3 region has the DNA TGTGCCAGCAGCACCCGTTTATCAGCGGGAGGCTACGAGCAGTACTTC. The V and J genes are TRBV28 and TRBJ2-7, with 9 bases matching TRBD2. J lost 3 bases, V lost 6 bases, and 12 bases had no gene match. The germline V gene encodes CDR1 MDHEN and CDR2 SYDVKM. CDR3 length: 16 amino acids.

This chain links TRBV11-3 with TRBJ2-1; D gene unclear. V was shortened by 1 base and J by 5 bases, with 6 bases between the two germline ends. The V gene's germline CDR1 is SGHNT and CDR2 YENEEA. This CDR3 is built from 13 residues. The CDR3 protein is CASSLGADNEQFF. The CDR3 coding sequence is TGTGCCAGCAGCTTAGGTGCGGACAATGAGCAGTTCTTC.

The chain employs TRBV7-3 and TRBJ2-1; 9 bases map to TRBD2. Germline CDR1 reads SGHTA; CDR2 reads FQGTGA. The CDR3 length is 15 residues. J was trimmed by 5 bases and V by 2 bases; bases with no gene match: 4. This CDR3 is CASSLGSGGNNEQFF. For the CDR3, the DNA is TGTGCCAGCAGCTTAGGTAGCGGGGGAAACAATGAGCAGTTCTTC.

The genes are TRBV5-1 and TRBJ2-5, with a tentative D call TRBD2 (5 bases). The CDR3 is 15 amino acids. Trimming cost V 0 bases and J 2 bases, with 11 bases left between them. Germline assignment: CDR1 SGHRS and CDR2 YFSETQ. The CDR3 nucleotides are TGCGCCAGCAGCTTGGTGCCGGGAATACAAGAGACCCAGTACTTC. This codes for CASSLVPGIQETQYF.

The chain links TRBV9 to TRBJ1-3, with no clear D. Germline CDR1 SGDLS, CDR2 YYNGEE. This CDR3 is built from 13 residues. Trimming removed 5 bases from V and 7 bases from J, with 13 bases in between. CDR3 in amino acids: CASSRAGLNTIYF. The CDR3 DNA is TGTGCCAGCAGTAGAGCGGGTCTGAACACCATATATTTT.